This is a list of T cell receptor beta chains from one sample in a study of shared clonotypes between healthy human individuals. The assay was immunoSEQ multiplex PCR, and TCRdb's table has in-frame clones only and misses some. The sample consists of more than 2,000,000 clones, over 85% of them appearing once. The source material was naive CD4+ T cells from PBMCs. Receptors were obtained from a man between 18 and 29 years old in good health. Some clones in this sample may be carry-over from other donors' samples. Both conserved end residues are part of each CDR3. A D gene is named only where the DNA matches it firmly. Clone size is given for some rows only: seen once, a few or many times, or a class if the clone is expanded.

D: .; J: TRBJ2-5; V: TRBV5-5; size: .; DNA: TGTGCCAGCAGCTTGGGGGGACCAGGGGAAGAGACCCAGTACTTC; CDR3: CASSLGGPGEETQYF
D: .; J: TRBJ1-2; V: TRBV28; size: .; DNA: TGTGCCAGCAGTACGGGGGGCCGGGGCTACACCTTC; CDR3: CASSTGGRGYTF
D: .; J: TRBJ2-4; V: TRBV15; size: .; DNA: TGTGCCACCAGCAGAGGAGGTAACACGAAAAACATTCAGTACTTC; CDR3: CATSRGGNTKNIQYF
D: .; J: TRBJ2-7; V: TRBV5-1; size: .; DNA: TGCGCCAGCAGCACGTATCCCCTGGGACGCGCCTCCTACGAGCAGTACTTC; CDR3: CASSTYPLGRASYEQYF
D: TRBD1; J: TRBJ2-2; V: TRBV29-1; size: .; DNA: TGCAGCGCTCAACGGACAGGGGAGACCACCGGGGAGCTGTTTTTT; CDR3: CSAQRTGETTGELFF
D: TRBD2; J: TRBJ2-2; V: TRBV5-1; size: .; DNA: TGCGCCAGCAGCCCCCAACCAAGGGGAGGGGACACCGGGGAGCTGTTTTTT; CDR3: CASSPQPRGGDTGELFF
D: .; J: TRBJ2-1; V: TRBV29-1; size: .; DNA: TGCAGCGTCCCCGACAGGCCCCGTCGGGAGCAGTTCTTC; CDR3: CSVPDRPRREQFF
D: TRBD1; J: TRBJ2-6; V: TRBV10-2; size: .; DNA: TGCGCCAGCAGGCCGGGACAGGCGTTCTCTGGGGCCAACGTCCTGACTTTC; CDR3: CASRPGQAFSGANVLTF
D: .; J: TRBJ1-5; V: TRBV2; size: few; DNA: TGTGCCAGCAGTGAAGTGGCCCCTCAGCCCCAGCATTTT; CDR3: CASSEVAPQPQHF
D: .; J: TRBJ2-7; V: TRBV5-6; size: .; DNA: TGTGCCAGCAGCTTGTTCTCCGAGCAGTACTTC; CDR3: CASSLFSEQYF
D: TRBD2; J: TRBJ2-7; V: TRBV5-4; size: .; DNA: TGCGCCAGCAGCCAAGATCGGGGAGGGTTTGACGAGCAGTACTTC; CDR3: CASSQDRGGFDEQYF
D: .; J: TRBJ2-7; V: TRBV18; size: .; DNA: TGTGCCAGCTCGACCAGCGATAGCGGACCTCGACTATTC; CDR3: CASSTSDSGPRLF
D: .; J: TRBJ2-6; V: TRBV7-3; size: .; DNA: TGTGCCAGCAGCCCTATAGTAACAGGGTTCTGGGCCAACGTCCTGACTTTC; CDR3: CASSPIVTGFWANVLTF